These T cell receptor beta chains were read from a single sample in a study of T cells in Graves' hyperthyroidism and ophthalmopathy. Each CDR3 protein gets one entry after TCRdb re-called the multiplex PCR reads with MiXCR. The repertoire holds 300,000 to 350,000 distinct CDR3 sequences, with 18% as singletons. Source material: blood. Receptor source: a woman aged 40 to 55 with Graves' ophthalmopathy. Both conserved end residues are part of each CDR3. A D gene is named only where the DNA matches it firmly. Some rows mark clone size as missing; the rest say once, few, many or name a class of expanded clone.

>many|-|TRBJ2-5|TRBV19
CASRRTGAEGTQYF
TGTGCCAGTAGGAGGACCGGGGCCGAGGGGACCCAGTACTTC
>many|TRBD1|TRBJ1-1|TRBV7-3
CASSPTGVGTEAFF
TGTGCCAGCAGCCCGACAGGGGTAGGCACTGAAGCTTTCTTT
>many|-|TRBJ2-5|TRBV27
CASSSSHRVGTQYF
TGTGCCAGCAGTTCGTCCCACCGAGTAGGGACCCAGTACTTC
>many|-|TRBJ2-6|TRBV6-5
CASSLEVSGANVLTF
TGTGCCAGCAGCCTGGAGGTTTCTGGGGCCAACGTCCTGACTTTC
>many|TRBD2|TRBJ2-5|TRBV2
CASTGLAGGKETQYF
TGTGCCAGCACCGGACTAGCGGGAGGGAAAGAGACCCAGTACTTC
>many|-|TRBJ1-5|TRBV2
CAIRQVGSNQPQHF
TGTGCCATTCGACAGGTTGGAAGCAATCAGCCCCAGCATTTT
>many|-|TRBJ1-3|TRBV27
CASSFSYSGNTIYF
TGTGCCAGCAGTTTTAGTTACTCTGGAAACACCATATATTTT
>-|TRBD1|TRBJ1-1|TRBV28
CASSFRQGEYTEAFF
TGTGCCAGCAGCTTTCGCCAGGGGGAGTACACTGAAGCTTTCTTT
>many|-|TRBJ2-7|TRBV27
CASSPRPVDEQYF
TGTGCCAGCAGTCCTCGGCCGGTCGACGAGCAGTACTTC
>-|-|TRBJ2-7|TRBV6-2/TRBV6-3
CASRVLKSNIIGGPTYEQYF
TGTGCCAGCAGGGTACTGAAAAGTAACATAATCGGGGGGCCGACCTACGAGCAGTACTTC
>many|-|TRBJ2-1|TRBV5-1
CASSLKYNEQFF
TGCGCCAGCAGCCTAAAATACAATGAGCAGTTCTTC
>-|-|TRBJ2-7|TRBV20-1
CSSSGGSSYEQYF
TGCAGCAGCTCTGGGGGGAGCTCCTACGAGCAGTACTTC
>many|-|TRBJ2-7|TRBV6-5
CASRVPARQQYF
TGTGCCAGCAGAGTCCCTGCTAGACAGCAGTACTTC
>few|-|TRBJ2-7|TRBV7-9
CASSFQKGLYEQYF
TGTGCCAGCAGCTTCCAGAAGGGGCTCTACGAGCAGTACTTC
>many|-|TRBJ1-1|TRBV20-1
CSAIRTEFVRNTEAFF
TGCAGTGCCATCCGGACGGAGTTCGTCAGGAACACTGAAGCTTTCTTT
>many|TRBD2|TRBJ2-7|TRBV15
CATSRDGTSRYEQYF
TGTGCCACCAGCAGAGATGGGACTAGCAGATACGAGCAGTACTTC
>-|-|TRBJ2-7|TRBV7-3
CASSLTFQGSEQYF
TGTGCCAGCAGCTTAACTTTCCAGGGGTCCGAGCAGTACTTC
>many|-|TRBJ2-6|TRBV6-5
CASSYPPTLSGANVLTF
TGTGCCAGCAGTTACCCACCTACCTTGTCTGGGGCCAACGTCCTGACTTTC
>many|-|TRBJ1-2|TRBV6-5
CASSYSAGDHRGGYTF
TGTGCCAGCAGTTACTCAGCAGGGGACCACAGAGGCGGCTACACCTTC
>-|TRBD2|TRBJ2-2|TRBV29-1
CSVLYVPKTLLAGASSGELFF
TGCAGCGTTCTATATGTACCGAAAACATTACTAGCGGGAGCGTCATCCGGGGAGCTGTTTTTT
>many|-|TRBJ2-5|TRBV28
CASSSQRMGGQETQYF
TGTGCCAGCAGTTCACAGAGGATGGGGGGACAAGAGACCCAGTACTTC
>many|-|TRBJ1-1|TRBV4-3
CASSQLRTELNTEAFF
TGCGCCAGCAGCCAACTTCGGACTGAACTGAACACTGAAGCTTTCTTT
>-|TRBD2|TRBJ2-5|TRBV6-1
CASSPGTSGETQYF
TGTGCCAGCAGCCCAGGGACTAGCGGGGAGACCCAGTACTTC
>many|TRBD1|TRBJ2-4|TRBV6-1
CASSGSTGSKNIQYF
TGTGCCAGCAGTGGATCGACAGGGAGCAAAAACATTCAGTACTTC
>many|-|TRBJ2-6|TRBV7-2
CASSRAGVLGANVLTF
TGTGCCAGCAGCAGGGCCGGGGTTCTGGGGGCCAACGTCCTGACTTTC
>many|TRBD2|TRBJ2-1|TRBV6-2/TRBV6-3
CATKAGTSVYNEQFF
TGTGCCACCAAGGCCGGGACTAGCGTTTACAATGAGCAGTTCTTC
>many|-|TRBJ2-7|TRBV9
CASSVAGAASGYEQYF
TGTGCCAGCAGCGTAGCAGGGGCGGCTAGCGGTTACGAGCAGTACTTC
>-|-|TRBJ1-1|TRBV7-8
CASSPVRGSAEAFF
TGTGCCAGCAGCCCAGTAAGGGGGAGCGCTGAAGCTTTCTTT
>many|-|TRBJ1-1|TRBV20-1
CSAQQGFAEAFF
TGCAGTGCCCAGCAGGGGTTCGCTGAAGCTTTCTTT
>-|TRBD1|TRBJ1-2|TRBV29-1
CSAFPGQGNYGYTF
TGCAGCGCGTTTCCGGGACAGGGGAACTATGGCTACACCTTC
>many|TRBD1|TRBJ1-1|TRBV24-1
CATSDTDRPEAFF
TGTGCCACCAGTGACACGGACAGGCCCGAAGCTTTCTTT
>many|TRBD2|TRBJ2-5|TRBV28
CASSHRGLAGGLQETQYF
TGTGCCAGCAGCCATAGGGGACTAGCGGGAGGTCTCCAAGAGACCCAGTACTTC
>many|-|TRBJ1-1|TRBV20-1
CSVTKNTEAFF
TGCAGTGTGACCAAGAACACTGAAGCTTTCTTT
>many|-|TRBJ2-1|TRBV9
CASSRYGGNNEQFF
TGTGCCAGCAGCAGATACGGAGGGAACAATGAGCAGTTCTTC
>many|TRBD1|TRBJ1-2|TRBV12-3/TRBV12-4
CASSLWTGGTVNYGYTF
TGTGCCAGCAGCCTGTGGACAGGGGGGACCGTTAACTATGGCTACACCTTC
>many|TRBD1|TRBJ2-5|TRBV6-1
CASRATGVRAETQYF
TGTGCCAGCAGGGCCACAGGGGTGCGGGCTGAGACCCAGTACTTC
>many|TRBD2|TRBJ2-2|TRBV4-1
CASSPSGTKNTGELFF
TGCGCCAGCAGCCCGTCCGGGACTAAAAACACCGGGGAGCTGTTTTTT
>-|TRBD2|TRBJ2-5|TRBV5-1
CASSLGGSAQETQYF
TGCGCCAGCAGCTTGGGCGGGAGTGCGCAAGAGACCCAGTACTTC
>many|-|TRBJ2-2|TRBV28
CASSLESVLTGELFF
TGTGCCAGCAGTTTGGAGTCAGTTCTTACCGGGGAGCTGTTTTTT
>many|-|TRBJ1-3|TRBV12-3/TRBV12-4
CASNFRGPSGNTIYF
TGTGCCAGCAACTTTAGAGGACCCTCTGGAAACACCATATATTTT
>many|TRBD1|TRBJ2-7|TRBV28
CASSSPGQGDEQYF
TGTGCCAGCAGCTCACCGGGACAGGGGGACGAGCAGTACTTC
>many|-|TRBJ1-2|TRBV6-1
CASSESRGAYGYTF
TGTGCCAGCAGTGAAAGTAGGGGTGCCTATGGCTACACCTTC
>many|TRBD2|TRBJ2-2|TRBV12-3/TRBV12-4
CASSLVGGGGELFF
TGTGCCAGCAGTTTAGTTGGGGGGGGCGGGGAGCTGTTTTTT
>many|-|TRBJ2-7|TRBV12-3/TRBV12-4
CASGDPYEQYF
TGTGCCAGCGGGGATCCCTACGAGCAGTACTTC
>many|TRBD1|TRBJ1-1|TRBV6-2/TRBV6-3
CASSYTGQGITEAFF
TGTGCCAGCAGTTACACGGGACAGGGTATCACTGAAGCTTTCTTT
>many|-|TRBJ2-7|TRBV3-1
CASSQANYEQYF
TGTGCCAGCAGCCAAGCGAATTACGAGCAGTACTTC